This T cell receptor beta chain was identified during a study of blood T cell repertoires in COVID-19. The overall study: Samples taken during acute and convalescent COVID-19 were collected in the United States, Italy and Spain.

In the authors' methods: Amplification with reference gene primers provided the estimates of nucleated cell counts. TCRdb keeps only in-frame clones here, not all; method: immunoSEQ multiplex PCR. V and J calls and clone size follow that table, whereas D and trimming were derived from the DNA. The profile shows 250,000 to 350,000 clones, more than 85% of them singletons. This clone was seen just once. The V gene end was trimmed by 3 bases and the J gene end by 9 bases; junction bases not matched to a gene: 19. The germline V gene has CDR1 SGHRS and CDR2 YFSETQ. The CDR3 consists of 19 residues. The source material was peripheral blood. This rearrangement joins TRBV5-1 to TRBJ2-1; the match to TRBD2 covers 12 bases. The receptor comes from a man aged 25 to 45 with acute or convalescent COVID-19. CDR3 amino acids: CASSSDGKIGLAGSIEQFF. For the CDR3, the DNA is TGCGCCAGCAGCTCGGACGGGAAGATCGGACTAGCGGGGTCAATTGAGCAGTTCTTC.